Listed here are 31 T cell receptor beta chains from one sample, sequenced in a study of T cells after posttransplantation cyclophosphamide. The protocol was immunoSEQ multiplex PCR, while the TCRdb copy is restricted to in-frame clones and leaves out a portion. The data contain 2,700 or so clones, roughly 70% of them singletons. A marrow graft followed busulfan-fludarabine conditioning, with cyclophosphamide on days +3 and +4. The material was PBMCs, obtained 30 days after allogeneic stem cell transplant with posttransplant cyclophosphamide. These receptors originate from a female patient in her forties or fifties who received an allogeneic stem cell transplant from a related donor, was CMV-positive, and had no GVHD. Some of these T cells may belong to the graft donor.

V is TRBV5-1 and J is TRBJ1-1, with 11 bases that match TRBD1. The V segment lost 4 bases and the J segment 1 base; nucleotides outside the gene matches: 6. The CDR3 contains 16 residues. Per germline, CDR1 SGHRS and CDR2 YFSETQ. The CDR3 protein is CASSPWTGGTNTEAFF. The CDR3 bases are TGCGCCAGCAGCCCGTGGACAGGGGGCACGAACACTGAAGCTTTCTTT. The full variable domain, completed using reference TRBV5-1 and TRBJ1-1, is KAGVTQTPRYLIKTRGQQVTLSCSPISGHRSVSWYQQTPGQGLQFLFEYFSETQRNKGNFPGRFSGRQFSNSRSEMNVSTLELGDSALYLCASSPWTGGTNTEAFFGQGTRLTVV.

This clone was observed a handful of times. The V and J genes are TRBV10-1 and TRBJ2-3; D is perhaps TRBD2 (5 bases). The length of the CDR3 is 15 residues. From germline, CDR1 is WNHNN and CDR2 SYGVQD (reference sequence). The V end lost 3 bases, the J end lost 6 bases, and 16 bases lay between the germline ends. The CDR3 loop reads CASSDGGGEADTQYF. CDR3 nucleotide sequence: TGCGCCAGCAGTGACGGCGGAGGAGAGGCGGATACGCAGTATTTT.

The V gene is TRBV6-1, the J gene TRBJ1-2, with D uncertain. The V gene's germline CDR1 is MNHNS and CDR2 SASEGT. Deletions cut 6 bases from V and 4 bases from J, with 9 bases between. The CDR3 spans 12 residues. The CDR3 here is CASSPGAYGYTF. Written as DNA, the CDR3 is TGTGCCAGCAGCCCCGGTGCCTATGGCTACACCTTC.

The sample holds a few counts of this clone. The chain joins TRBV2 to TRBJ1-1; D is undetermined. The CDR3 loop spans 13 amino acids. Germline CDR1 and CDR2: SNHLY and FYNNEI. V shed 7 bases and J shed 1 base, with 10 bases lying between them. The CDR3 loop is CASIGVGNTEAFF. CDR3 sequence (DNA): TGTGCCAGCATCGGGGTGGGGAACACTGAAGCTTTCTTT. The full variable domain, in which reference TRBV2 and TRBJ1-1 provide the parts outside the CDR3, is EPEVTQTPSHQVTQMGQEVILRCVPISNHLYFYWYRQILGQKVEFLVSFYNNEISEKSEIFDDQFSVERPDGSNFTLKIRSTKLEDSAMYFCASIGVGNTEAFFGQGTRLTVV.

The CDR3 loop is CASSPDTGELFF. CDR3 sequence (DNA): TGTGCCAGCAGCCCCGACACCGGGGAGCTGTTTTTT. The rearrangement joins TRBV27 to TRBJ2-2, with D unclear. Trimming left V 6 bases short and J 3 bases short, with 5 bases between. Germline V gene lookup returns CDR1 MNHEY and CDR2 SMNVEV (reference sequence). This CDR3 contains 12 residues.

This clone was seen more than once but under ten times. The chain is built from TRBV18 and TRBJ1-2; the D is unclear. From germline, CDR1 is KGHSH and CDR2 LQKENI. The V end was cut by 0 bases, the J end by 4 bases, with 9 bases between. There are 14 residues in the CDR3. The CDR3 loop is CASSPPGGLYGYTF. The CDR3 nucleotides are TGTGCCAGCTCACCACCGGGCGGGCTCTATGGCTACACCTTC.

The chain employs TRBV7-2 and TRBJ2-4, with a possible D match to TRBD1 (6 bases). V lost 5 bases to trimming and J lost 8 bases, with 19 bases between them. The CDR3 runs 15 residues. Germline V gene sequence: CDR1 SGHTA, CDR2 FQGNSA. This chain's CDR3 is CASSVRDTQRDIQYF. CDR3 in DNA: TGTGCCAGCAGCGTACGGGACACTCAACGGGACATTCAGTACTTC. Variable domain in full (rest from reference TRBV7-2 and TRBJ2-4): GAGVSQSPSNKVTEKGKDVELRCDPISGHTALYWYRQSLGQGLEFLIYFQGNSAPDKSGLPSDRFSAERTGGSVSTLTIQRTQQEDSAVYLCASSVRDTQRDIQYFGAGTRLSVL.

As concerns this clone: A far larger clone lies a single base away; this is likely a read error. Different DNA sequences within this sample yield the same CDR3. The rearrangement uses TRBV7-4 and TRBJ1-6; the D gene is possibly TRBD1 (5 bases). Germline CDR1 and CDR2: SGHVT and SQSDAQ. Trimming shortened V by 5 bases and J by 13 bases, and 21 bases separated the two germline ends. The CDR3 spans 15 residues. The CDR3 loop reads CASSHPQGTESPLHF. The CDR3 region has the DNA TGTGCCAGCAGCCACCCTCAGGGTACCGAATCCCCCCTCCACTTT.

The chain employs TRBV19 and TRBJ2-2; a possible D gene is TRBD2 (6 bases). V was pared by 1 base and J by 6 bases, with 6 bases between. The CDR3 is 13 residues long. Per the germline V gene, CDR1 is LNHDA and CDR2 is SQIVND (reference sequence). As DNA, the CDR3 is TGTGCCAGTAGTATAGTAGCGGCCGGGGAGCTGTTTTTT. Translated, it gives CASSIVAAGELFF.

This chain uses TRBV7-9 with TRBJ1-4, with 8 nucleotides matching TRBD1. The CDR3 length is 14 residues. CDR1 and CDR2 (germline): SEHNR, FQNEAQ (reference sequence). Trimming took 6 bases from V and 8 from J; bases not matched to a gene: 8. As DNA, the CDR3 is TGTGCCAGCAGACCTCTCGACAGGGGAGAAAAACTGTTTTTT. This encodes CASRPLDRGEKLFF.

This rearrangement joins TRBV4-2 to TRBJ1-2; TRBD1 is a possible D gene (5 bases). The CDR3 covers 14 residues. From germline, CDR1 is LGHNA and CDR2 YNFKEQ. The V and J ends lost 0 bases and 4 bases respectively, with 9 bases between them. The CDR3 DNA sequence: TGTGCCAGCAGCCAAGAGGGGGGGACCTATGGCTACACCTTC. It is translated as CASSQEGGTYGYTF.

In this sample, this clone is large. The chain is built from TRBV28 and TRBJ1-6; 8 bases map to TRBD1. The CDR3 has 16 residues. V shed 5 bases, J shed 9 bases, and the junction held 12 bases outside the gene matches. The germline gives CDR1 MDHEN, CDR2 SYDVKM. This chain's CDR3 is CASSPRTGIVFSPLHF. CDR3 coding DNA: TGTGCCAGCAGTCCCAGGACAGGGATAGTGTTTTCACCCCTCCACTTT. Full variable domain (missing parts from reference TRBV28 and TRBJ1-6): DVKVTQSSRYLVKRTGEKVFLECVQDMDHENMFWYRQDPGLGLRLIYFSYDVKMKEKGDIPEGYSVSREKKERFSLILESASTNQTSMYLCASSPRTGIVFSPLHFGNGTRLTVT.

CDR3 amino acids: CASSLWRGNEQFF. CDR3 sequence (DNA): TGTGCCAGCAGTTTATGGAGGGGCAATGAGCAGTTCTTC. The V call is TRBV27, the J call TRBJ2-1; D possibly corresponds to TRBD2 (6 bases). The CDR3 contains 13 residues. With 1 base removed from V and 6 bases from J, the gap between germline ends came to 7 bases. Germline CDR1 reads MNHEY; CDR2 reads SMNVEV (reference sequence).

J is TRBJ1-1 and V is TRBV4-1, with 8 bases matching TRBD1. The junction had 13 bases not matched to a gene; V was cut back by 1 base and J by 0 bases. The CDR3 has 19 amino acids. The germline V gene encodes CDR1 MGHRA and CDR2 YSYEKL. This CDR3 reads CASSQGGTGWLLVNTEAFF. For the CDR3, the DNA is TGCGCCAGCAGCCAAGGGGGGACAGGATGGCTCCTGGTGAACACTGAAGCTTTCTTT.

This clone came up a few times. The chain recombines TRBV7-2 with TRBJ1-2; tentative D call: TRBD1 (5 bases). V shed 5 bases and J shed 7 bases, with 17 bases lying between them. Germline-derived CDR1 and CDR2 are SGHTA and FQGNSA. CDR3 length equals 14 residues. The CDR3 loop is CASSPPGRAGGYTF. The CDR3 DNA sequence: TGTGCCAGCAGCCCCCCCGGCAGGGCCGGTGGCTACACCTTC.

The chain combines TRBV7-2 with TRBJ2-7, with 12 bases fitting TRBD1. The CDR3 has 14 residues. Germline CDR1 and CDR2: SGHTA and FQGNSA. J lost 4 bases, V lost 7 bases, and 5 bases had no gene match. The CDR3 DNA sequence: TGTGCCAGCACCTGGGGACAGGGGGCTTACGAGCAGTACTTC. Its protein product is CASTWGQGAYEQYF.

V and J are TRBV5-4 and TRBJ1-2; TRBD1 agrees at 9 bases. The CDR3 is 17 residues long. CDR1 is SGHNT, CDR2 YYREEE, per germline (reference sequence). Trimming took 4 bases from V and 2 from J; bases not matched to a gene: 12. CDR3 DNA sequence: TGTGCCAGCAGCCAAGACGCCAGTACAGGGGGCAACTATGGCTACACCTTC. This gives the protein CASSQDASTGGNYGYTF.

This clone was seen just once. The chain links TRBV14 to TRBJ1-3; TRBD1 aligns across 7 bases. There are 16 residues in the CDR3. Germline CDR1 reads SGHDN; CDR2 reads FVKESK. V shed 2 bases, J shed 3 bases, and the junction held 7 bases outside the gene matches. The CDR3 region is CASSQIPGGFGNTIYF. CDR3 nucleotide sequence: TGTGCCAGCAGCCAAATCCCAGGGGGTTTTGGAAACACCATATATTTT.

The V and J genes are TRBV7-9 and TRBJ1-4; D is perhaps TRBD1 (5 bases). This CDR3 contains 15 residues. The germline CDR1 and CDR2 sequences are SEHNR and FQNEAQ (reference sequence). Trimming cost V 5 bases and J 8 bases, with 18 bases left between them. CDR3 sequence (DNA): TGTGCCAGCAGCCCCTGGGGCCAGGGATTAGAAAAACTGTTTTTT. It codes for CASSPWGQGLEKLFF.

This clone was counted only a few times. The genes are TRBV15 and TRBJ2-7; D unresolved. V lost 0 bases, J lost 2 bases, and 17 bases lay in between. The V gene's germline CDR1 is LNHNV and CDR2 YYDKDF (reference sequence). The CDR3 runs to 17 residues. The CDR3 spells CATSRDPPSGATYEQYF. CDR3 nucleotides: TGTGCCACCAGCAGAGATCCGCCCTCCGGTGCCACCTACGAGCAGTACTTC. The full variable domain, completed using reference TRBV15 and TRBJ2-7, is DAMVIQNPRYQVTQFGKPVTLSCSQTLNHNVMYWYQQKSSQAPKLLFHYYDKDFNNEADTPDNFQSRRPNTSFCFLDIRSPGLGDTAMYLCATSRDPPSGATYEQYFGPGTRLTVT.

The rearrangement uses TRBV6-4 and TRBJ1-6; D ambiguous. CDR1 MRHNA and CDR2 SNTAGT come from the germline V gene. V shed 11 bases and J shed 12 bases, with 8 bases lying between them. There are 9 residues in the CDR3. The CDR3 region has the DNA TGTGCCGATACAGTACCCCTCCACTTT. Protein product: CADTVPLHF.

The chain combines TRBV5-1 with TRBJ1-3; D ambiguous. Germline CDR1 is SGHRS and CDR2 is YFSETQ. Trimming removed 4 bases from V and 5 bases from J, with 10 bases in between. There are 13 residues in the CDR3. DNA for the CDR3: TGCGCCAGCAGCCCCCCGAGGAGAAACACCATATATTTT. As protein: CASSPPRRNTIYF.

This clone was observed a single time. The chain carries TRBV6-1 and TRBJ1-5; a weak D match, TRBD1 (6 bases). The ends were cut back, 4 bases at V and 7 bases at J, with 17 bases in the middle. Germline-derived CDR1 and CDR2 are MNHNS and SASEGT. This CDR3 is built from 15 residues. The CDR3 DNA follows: TGTGCCAGCAGTGGGGACACCCGGCGTCACCAGCCCCAGCATTTT. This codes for CASSGDTRRHQPQHF.

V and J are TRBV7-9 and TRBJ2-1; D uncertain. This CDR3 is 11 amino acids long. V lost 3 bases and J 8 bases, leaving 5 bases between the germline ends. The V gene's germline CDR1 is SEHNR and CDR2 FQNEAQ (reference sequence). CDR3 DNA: TGTGCCAGCAGCTTTGAGGATGAGCAGTTCTTC. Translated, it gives CASSFEDEQFF.

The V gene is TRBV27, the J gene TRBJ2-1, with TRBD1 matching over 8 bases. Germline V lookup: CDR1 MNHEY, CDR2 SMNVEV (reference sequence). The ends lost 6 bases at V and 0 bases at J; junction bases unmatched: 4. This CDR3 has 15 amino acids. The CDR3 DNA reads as TGTGCCAGCAGCTGGACAGGGAACTCCTACAATGAGCAGTTCTTC. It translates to CASSWTGNSYNEQFF.

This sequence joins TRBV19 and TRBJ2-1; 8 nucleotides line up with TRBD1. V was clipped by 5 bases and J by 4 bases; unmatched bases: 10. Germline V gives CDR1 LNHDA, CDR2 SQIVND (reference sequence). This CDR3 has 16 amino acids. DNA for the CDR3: TGTGCCAGTAGTGTCGACAGGGGTTCGGAGTACAATGAGCAGTTCTTC. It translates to CASSVDRGSEYNEQFF.

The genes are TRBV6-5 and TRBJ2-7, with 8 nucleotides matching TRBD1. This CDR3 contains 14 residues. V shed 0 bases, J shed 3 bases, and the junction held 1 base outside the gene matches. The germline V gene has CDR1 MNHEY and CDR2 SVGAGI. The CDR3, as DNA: TGTGCCAGCAGTTACTCTGACAGGGGCTACGAGCAGTACTTC. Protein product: CASSYSDRGYEQYF.

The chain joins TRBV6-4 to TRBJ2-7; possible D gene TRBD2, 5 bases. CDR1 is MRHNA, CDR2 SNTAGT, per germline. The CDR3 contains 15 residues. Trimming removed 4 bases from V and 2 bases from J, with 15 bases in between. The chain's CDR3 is CASSGGPGGAYEQYF. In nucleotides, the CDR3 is TGTGCCAGCAGTGGAGGACCCGGAGGAGCCTACGAGCAGTACTTC.

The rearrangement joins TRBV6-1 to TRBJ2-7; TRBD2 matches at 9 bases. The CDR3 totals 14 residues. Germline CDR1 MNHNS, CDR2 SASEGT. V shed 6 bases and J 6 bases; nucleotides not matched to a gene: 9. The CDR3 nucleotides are TGTGCCAGCAGCCCCAGTAGCGGGAGTCGCGAGCAGTACTTC. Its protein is CASSPSSGSREQYF.

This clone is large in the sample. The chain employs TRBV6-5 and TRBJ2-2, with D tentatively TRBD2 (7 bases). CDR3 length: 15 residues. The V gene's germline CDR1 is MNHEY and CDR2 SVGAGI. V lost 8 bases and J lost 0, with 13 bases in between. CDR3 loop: CASGGGHTNTGELFF. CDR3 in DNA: TGTGCCAGCGGGGGGGGACATACGAACACCGGGGAGCTGTTTTTT.

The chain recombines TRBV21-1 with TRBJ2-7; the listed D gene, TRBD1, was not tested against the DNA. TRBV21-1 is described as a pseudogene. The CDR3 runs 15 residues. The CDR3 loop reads CASSPGTGASSEQYF. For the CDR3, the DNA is TGTGCCAGCAGCCCCGGGACAGGGGCCTCCTCCGAGCAGTACTTC.